Each of the 3 T cell receptor beta chains below was sequenced from the same sample in a study of blood T cells in healthy people across ages. Combining a sample-barcoded 5' primer with a J-beta primer mix, a second PCR ran for roughly 7 to 11 cycles. From the 5' RACE reads, TCRdb called clonotypes with MiXCR, one entry per CDR3 protein. The sample lists around 780,000 distinct CDR3 sequences; just over 55% were seen once. Source material: blood. These receptors all come from a man aged 40-50 years in good health.

The rearrangement uses TRBV7-2 and TRBJ1-6, with D maybe TRBD1 (5 bases). CDR1 is SGHTA, CDR2 FQGNSA, per germline. The CDR3 extends over 15 amino acids. Trimming took off 5 bases at V and 8 bases at J, with 16 bases between the two ends. The CDR3 nucleotides read TGTGCCAGCAGCCCAAGGGGACTCTTGGATTCACCCCTCCACTTT. This sequence encodes CASSPRGLLDSPLHF.

The CDR3 region has the DNA TGTGCCAGCAACGGAGGGCCCCCCTACGAGCAGTACTTC. This translates into CASNGGPPYEQYF. The chain combines TRBV27 with TRBJ2-7; tentative D call: TRBD2 (6 bases). The CDR3 sequence is 13 residues long. V was trimmed by 7 bases and J by 2 bases, leaving 12 bases between them. Germline values: CDR1 MNHEY, CDR2 SMNVEV (reference sequence).

The genes are TRBV5-5 and TRBJ2-7, with D unresolved. Germline assignment: CDR1 SGHKS and CDR2 YYEKEE (reference sequence). This CDR3 spans 15 amino acids. The germline V and J ends were trimmed by 0 bases and 0 bases, with 10 bases remaining between them. CDR3 coding DNA: TGTGCCAGCAGCTTGGTCGGTCAGGTCTCCTACGAGCAGTACTTC. Protein sequence: CASSLVGQVSYEQYF.